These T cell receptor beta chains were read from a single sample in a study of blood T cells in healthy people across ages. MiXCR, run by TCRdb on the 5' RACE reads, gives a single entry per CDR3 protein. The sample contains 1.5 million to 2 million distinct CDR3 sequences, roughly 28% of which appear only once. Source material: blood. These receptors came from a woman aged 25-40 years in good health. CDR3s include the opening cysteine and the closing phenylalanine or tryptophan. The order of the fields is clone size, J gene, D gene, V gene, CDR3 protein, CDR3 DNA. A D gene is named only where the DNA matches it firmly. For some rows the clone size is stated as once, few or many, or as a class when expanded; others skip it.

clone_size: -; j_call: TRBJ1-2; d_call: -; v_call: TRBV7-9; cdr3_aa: CASSPERRYGYTF; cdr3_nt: TGTGCCAGCAGCCCCGAGCGGCGGTATGGCTACACCTTC
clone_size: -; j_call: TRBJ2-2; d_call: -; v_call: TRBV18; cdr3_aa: CASSPPGTRSTGELFF; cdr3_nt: TGTGCCAGCTCACCACCCGGGACACGTTCCACCGGGGAGCTGTTTTTT
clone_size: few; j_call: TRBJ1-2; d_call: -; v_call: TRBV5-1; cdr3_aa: CASSPLSWGTNYGYTF; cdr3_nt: TGCGCCAGCAGCCCGTTGAGTTGGGGGACTAACTATGGCTACACCTTC
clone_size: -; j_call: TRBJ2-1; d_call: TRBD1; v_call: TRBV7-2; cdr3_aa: CASSPSSHRGYNEQFF; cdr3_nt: TGTGCCAGCAGCCCCTCTTCGCACAGGGGCTACAATGAGCAGTTCTTC
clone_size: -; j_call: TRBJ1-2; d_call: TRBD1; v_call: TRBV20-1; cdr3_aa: CSARTGTDYGYTF; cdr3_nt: TGCAGTGCTAGGACAGGGACGGACTATGGCTACACCTTC
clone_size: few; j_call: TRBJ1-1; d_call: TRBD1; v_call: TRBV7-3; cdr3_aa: CASSLSGQGRTEAFF; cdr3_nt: TGTGCCAGCAGCTTATCCGGACAGGGCCGCACTGAAGCTTTCTTT
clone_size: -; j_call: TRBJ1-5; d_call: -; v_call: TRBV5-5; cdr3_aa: CASSGGTWYSNQPQHF; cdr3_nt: TGTGCCAGCAGCGGTGGGACGTGGTATAGCAATCAGCCCCAGCATTTT
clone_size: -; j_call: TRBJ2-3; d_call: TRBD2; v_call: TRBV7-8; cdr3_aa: CASSYYNREVRTDTQYF; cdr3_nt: TGTGCCAGCAGTTACTATAATCGGGAGGTCCGCACAGATACGCAGTATTTT
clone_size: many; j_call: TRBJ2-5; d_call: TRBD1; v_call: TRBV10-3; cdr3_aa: CASSSGTGLQETQYF; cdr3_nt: TGTGCCTCGAGTTCCGGGACAGGATTACAAGAGACCCAGTACTTC
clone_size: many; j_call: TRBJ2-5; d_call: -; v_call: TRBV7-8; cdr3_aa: CASSLNLKETQYF; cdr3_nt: TGTGCCAGCAGCTTAAATTTAAAAGAGACCCAGTACTTC
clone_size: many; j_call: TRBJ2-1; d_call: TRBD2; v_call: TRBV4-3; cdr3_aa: CASSQEGTNYNEQFF; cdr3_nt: TGCGCCAGCAGCCAAGAAGGGACTAACTACAATGAGCAGTTCTTC
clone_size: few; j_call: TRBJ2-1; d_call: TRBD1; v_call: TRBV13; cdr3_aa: CTSSLYRGDEQFF; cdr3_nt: TGTACCAGCAGCTTATACAGGGGCGATGAGCAGTTCTTC
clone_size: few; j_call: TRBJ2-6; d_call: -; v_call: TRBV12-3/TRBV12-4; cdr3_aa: CASSLVVSASGANVPTF; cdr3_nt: TGTGCCAGCAGTTTAGTGGTTAGCGCTTCAGGGGCCAACGTCCCGACTTTC
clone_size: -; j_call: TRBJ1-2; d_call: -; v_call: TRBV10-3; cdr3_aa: CAIREEGDRNGYTF; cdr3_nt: TGTGCCATCAGGGAAGAGGGGGATCGGAATGGCTACACCTTC
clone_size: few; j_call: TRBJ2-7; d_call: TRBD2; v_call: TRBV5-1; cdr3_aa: CTSSLAGTSSHEQYF; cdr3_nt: TGCACCAGCAGCTTGGCCGGGACTAGCTCCCACGAGCAGTACTTC
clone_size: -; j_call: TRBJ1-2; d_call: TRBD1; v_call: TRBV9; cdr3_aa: CASSVDLGGSLGYTF; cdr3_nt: TGTGCCAGCAGCGTAGATCTAGGGGGCTCGCTTGGCTACACCTTC
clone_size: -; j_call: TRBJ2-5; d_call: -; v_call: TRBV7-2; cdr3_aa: CASSLKEPQYF; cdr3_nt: TGTGCCAGCAGTCTCAAAGAGCCCCAGTACTTC
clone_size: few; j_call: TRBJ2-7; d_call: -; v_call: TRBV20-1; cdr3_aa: CSARDLLEVYEQYF; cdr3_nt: TGCAGTGCTAGAGATCTTTTGGAAGTCTACGAGCAGTACTTC
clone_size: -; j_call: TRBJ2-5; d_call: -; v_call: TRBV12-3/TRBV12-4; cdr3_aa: CASSLGILETQYF; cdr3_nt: TGTGCCAGCAGTTTAGGCATTCTAGAGACCCAGTACTTC
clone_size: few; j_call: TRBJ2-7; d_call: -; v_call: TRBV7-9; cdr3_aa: CASKSIQGYEQYF; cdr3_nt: TGTGCCAGCAAATCCATTCAGGGCTACGAGCAGTACTTC
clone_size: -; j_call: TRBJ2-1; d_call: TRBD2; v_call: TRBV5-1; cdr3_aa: CASSLVTSGGPYNEQFF; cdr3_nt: TGCGCCAGCAGCTTGGTTACTAGCGGGGGTCCTTACAATGAGCAGTTCTTC
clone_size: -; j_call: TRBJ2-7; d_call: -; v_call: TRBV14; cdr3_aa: CASSQLAPLNTYEQYF; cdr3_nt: TGTGCCAGCAGCCAGCTAGCTCCTCTTAATACCTACGAGCAGTACTTC
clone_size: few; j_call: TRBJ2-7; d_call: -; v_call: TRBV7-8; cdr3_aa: CASSLVQSTGEQYF; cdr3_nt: TGTGCCAGCAGCTTAGTCCAGTCTACCGGCGAGCAGTACTTC
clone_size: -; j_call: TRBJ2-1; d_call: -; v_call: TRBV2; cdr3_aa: CVSSAGTHATYNEQFF; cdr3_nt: TGTGTCAGCAGCGCGGGTACCCACGCCACCTACAATGAGCAGTTCTTC
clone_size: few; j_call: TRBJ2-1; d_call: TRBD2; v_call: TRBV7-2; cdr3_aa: CASSLASGANNEQFF; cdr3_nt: TGTGCCAGCAGCTTAGCTAGCGGGGCTAACAATGAGCAGTTCTTC
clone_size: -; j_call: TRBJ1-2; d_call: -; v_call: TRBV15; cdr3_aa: CATSRARDNYGYTF; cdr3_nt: TGTGCCACCAGCAGGGCCCGGGACAACTATGGCTACACCTTC
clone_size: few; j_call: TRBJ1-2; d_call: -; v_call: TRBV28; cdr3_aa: CASCGGAHYGYTF; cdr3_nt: TGTGCCAGCTGCGGCGGGGCCCACTATGGCTACACCTTC
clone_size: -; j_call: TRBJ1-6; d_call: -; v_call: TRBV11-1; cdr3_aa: CASSAREGHSPLHF; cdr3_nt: TGTGCCAGCAGCGCCCGCGAGGGGCATTCACCCCTCCACTTT
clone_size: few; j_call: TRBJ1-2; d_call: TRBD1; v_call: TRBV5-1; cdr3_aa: CASSSPGGTNYGYTF; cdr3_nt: TGCGCCAGCAGCTCCCCAGGGGGGACTAACTATGGCTACACCTTC
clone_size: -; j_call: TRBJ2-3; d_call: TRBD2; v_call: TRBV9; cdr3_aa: CASSVAVGRDTQYF; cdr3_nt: TGTGCCAGCAGCGTAGCTGTCGGGAGGGATACGCAGTATTTT
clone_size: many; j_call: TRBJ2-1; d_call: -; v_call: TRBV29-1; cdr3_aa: CSPIGVANEQFF; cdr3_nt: TGCAGCCCAATAGGGGTAGCGAATGAGCAGTTCTTC
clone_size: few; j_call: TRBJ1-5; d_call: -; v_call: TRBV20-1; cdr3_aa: CSASSVGDFLQPQHF; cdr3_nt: TGCAGTGCTAGTTCGGTAGGGGATTTCCTTCAGCCCCAGCATTTT
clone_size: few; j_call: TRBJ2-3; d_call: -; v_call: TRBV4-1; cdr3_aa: CASSQAWRRGSTTTADTQYF; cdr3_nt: TGCGCCAGCAGCCAAGCGTGGCGGAGGGGGTCCACCACTACCGCAGATACGCAGTATTTT
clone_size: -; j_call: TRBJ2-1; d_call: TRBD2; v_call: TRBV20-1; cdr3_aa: CSARDLGLAGAGDEQFF; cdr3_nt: TGCAGTGCTAGAGATCTCGGACTAGCGGGGGCAGGGGATGAGCAGTTCTTC
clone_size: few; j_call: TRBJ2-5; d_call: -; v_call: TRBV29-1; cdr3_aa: CSVRFMGREETQYF; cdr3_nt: TGCAGCGTTCGTTTTATGGGTAGGGAAGAGACCCAGTACTTC
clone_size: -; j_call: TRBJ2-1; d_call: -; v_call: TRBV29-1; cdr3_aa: CSVERLGTVGYNEQVF; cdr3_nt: TGCAGCGTTGAAAGGTTAGGCACAGTGGGCTACAATGAGCAGGTCTTC
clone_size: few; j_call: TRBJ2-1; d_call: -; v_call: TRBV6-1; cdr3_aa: CASRRGPVNEQFF; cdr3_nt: TGTGCCAGCAGGAGGGGACCCGTCAATGAGCAGTTCTTC
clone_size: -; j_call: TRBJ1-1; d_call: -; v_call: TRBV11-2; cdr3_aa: CASSPVLGDTEAFF; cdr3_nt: TGTGCCAGCAGCCCGGTACTTGGGGACACTGAAGCTTTCTTT
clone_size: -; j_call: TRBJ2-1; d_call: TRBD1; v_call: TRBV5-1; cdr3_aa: CASNKVQGAENEQFF; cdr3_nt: TGCGCCAGCAACAAAGTACAGGGGGCTGAGAATGAGCAGTTCTTC
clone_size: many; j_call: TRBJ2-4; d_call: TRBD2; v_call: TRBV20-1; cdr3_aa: CSASCREGPEDIQYF; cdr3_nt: TGCAGTGCTAGTTGCCGGGAGGGACCCGAGGACATTCAGTACTTC
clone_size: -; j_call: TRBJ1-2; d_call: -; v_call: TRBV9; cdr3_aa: CVSSPAGYGYTF; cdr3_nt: TGTGTCAGCAGTCCCGCAGGCTATGGCTACACCTTC
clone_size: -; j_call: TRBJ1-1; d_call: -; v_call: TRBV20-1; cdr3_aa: CSARQVIEAFF; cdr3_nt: TGCAGTGCCAGACAGGTGATTGAAGCTTTCTTT
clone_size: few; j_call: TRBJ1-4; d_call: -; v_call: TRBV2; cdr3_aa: CASSLQGREKLFF; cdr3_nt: TGTGCCAGCAGCCTACAGGGCAGAGAAAAACTGTTTTTT
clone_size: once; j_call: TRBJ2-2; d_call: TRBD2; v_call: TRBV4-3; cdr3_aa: CASSQEGLAGGIGELFF; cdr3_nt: TGCGCCAGCAGCCAAGAAGGCCTAGCGGGAGGTATCGGGGAGCTGTTTTTT
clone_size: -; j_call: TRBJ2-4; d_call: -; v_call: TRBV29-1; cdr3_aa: CSVIDRSRGNIQYF; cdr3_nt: TGCAGCGTGATTGACAGGTCCAGGGGAAACATTCAGTACTTC
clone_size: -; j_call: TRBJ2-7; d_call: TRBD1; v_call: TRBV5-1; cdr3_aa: CASSLGDRVDEQYF; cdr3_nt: TGCGCCAGCAGCTTGGGGGACAGGGTTGACGAGCAGTACTTC
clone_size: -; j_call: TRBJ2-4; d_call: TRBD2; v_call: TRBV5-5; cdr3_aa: CASSSGREEQYF; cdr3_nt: TGTGCCAGCAGCTCGGGACGGGAGGAGCAGTACTTC
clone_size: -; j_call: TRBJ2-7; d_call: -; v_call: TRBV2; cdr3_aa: CASSERTGDLEQYF; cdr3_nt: TGTGCCAGCAGTGAACGAACCGGGGATCTCGAGCAGTACTTC
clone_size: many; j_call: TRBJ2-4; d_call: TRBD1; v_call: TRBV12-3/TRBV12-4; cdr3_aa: CASSPQGKRDIQYF; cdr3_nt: TGTGCCAGCAGTCCACAGGGGAAGAGGGACATTCAGTACTTC
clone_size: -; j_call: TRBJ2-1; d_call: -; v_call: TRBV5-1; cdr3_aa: CASSLRGNSYNEQFF; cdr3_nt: TGCGCCAGCAGCCTACGGGGGAATTCCTACAATGAGCAGTTCTTC
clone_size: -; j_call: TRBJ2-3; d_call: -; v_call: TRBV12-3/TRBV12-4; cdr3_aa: CASSLGEGTGDTQYF; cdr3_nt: TGTGCCAGCAGTTTAGGGGAAGGTACAGGAGATACGCAGTATTTT
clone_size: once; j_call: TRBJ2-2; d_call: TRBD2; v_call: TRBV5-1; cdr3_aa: CASRGAGVTTGELFF; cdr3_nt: TGCGCCAGCAGAGGAGCGGGGGTTACCACCGGGGAGCTGTTTTTT
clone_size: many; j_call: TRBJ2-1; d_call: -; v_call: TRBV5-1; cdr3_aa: CASSSGTHPDNEQFF; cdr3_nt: TGCGCCAGCAGCTCCGGGACCCACCCCGACAATGAGCAGTTCTTC
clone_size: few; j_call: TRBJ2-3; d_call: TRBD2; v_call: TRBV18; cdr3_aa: CASSPPGLQGTDTQYF; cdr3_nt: TGTGCCAGCTCACCCCCGGGACTACAAGGCACAGATACGCAGTATTTT
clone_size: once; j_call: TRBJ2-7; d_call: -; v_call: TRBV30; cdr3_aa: CAWSVLFGGRSEQYF; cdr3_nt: TGTGCCTGGAGTGTACTCTTCGGGGGGCGGAGCGAGCAGTACTTC